This T cell receptor (beta chain) originates from a study of spatial heterogeneity in lung cancer. As for the study in general: Alpha-chain sequences were consistently detected in smaller numbers than beta-chain sequences. As counted in raw reads, each unique TCR and UMI combination appeared more than ten times on average.

Documented time point: sample taken at primary tumor resection. The study sequenced unsorted whole RNA from tumor, nontumor lung or frozen PBMC. About this clonotype: Its antigen is as yet unknown.

Study-wide points: Detection of ubiquitous tumor TCRs in blood was higher at resection than follow-up.

The presence of a unique molecular identifier marked each TCR cDNA molecule. One entry per CDR3 protein results from TCRdb running MiXCR on the 5' RACE reads. The sample carries more than 85,000 distinct CDR3 sequences, approximately 8.2% recorded once. Trimming stripped 1 base from V and 5 bases from J, with 7 bases between. Per the germline V gene, CDR1 is DFQATT and CDR2 is SNEGSKA (reference sequence). The CDR3 totals 12 residues. The TCR sequence derives from a male donor with early-stage non-small cell lung cancer. The input for sequencing was PBMCs, taken at surgery. The genes are TRBV20-1 and TRBJ2-3; no reliable D call. The CDR3 loop reads CSARGLLDTQYF. CDR3 coding DNA: TGCAGTGCTAGAGGACTCCTAGATACGCAGTATTTT.